The clone carrying this TCR beta chain was recorded a few times. No antigen is known for it. The sample originates from a study of T cells in localized non-small cell lung cancer. The study, taken as a whole, reports: The study sequenced only one region of the tumor. As a result, intratumor heterogeneity could not be excluded and remains possible. In adjacent lung appeared a median about 58 of the top 100 tumor clones. T cell clonality was highest in uninvolved adjacent lung, above tumor. Longer overall survival was seen with higher T cell density measured in blood.

V trimming: 7 bases; J trimming: 2 bases; junction bases outside the gene matches: 13. CDR3 size: 16 residues. TCRdb's table, derived via immunoSEQ multiplex PCR, lists solely in-frame clones and lacks some. The sample consists of approximately 150,000 clones, more than 70% of them appearing once. J is TRBJ2-7 and V is TRBV23-1; TRBD1 agrees at 8 bases. TRBV23-1 is assigned to the ORF class and has an uncertain function. The TCR originated in a female donor older than 55 with stage I lung adenocarcinoma. Sequencing was performed on peripheral blood, taken before any cancer treatment. CDR3 coding DNA: TGCGCCAGCATCCACATAGACAGGGGCGGACCCTACGAGCAGTACTTC. Protein product: CASIHIDRGGPYEQYF.